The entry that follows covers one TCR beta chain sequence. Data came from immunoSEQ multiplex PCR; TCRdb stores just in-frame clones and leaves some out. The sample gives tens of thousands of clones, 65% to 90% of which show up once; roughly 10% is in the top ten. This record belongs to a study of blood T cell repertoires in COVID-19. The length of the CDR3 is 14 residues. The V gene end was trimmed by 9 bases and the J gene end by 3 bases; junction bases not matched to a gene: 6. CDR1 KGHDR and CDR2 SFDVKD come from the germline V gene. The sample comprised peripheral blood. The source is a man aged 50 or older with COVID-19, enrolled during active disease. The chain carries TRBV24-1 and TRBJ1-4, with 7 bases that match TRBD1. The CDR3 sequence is CATSSQGPNEKLFF. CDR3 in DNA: TGTGCCACCTCCTCACAGGGGCCTAATGAAAAACTGTTTTTT.